Detailed here is one T cell receptor (beta chain). This CDR3 has 15 amino acids. Trimming stripped 2 bases from V and 3 bases from J, with 17 bases between. Germline CDR1 GTSNPN, CDR2 SVGIG (reference sequence). These donors, healthy bone marrow donors, were studied. The PCR was carried out with 60 Vbeta primers and 13 Jbeta primers. Sequencing used immunoSEQ multiplex PCR; TCRdb keeps in-frame clones, though not all of them. The sample records 180,000 or so clones, roughly 82% being singletons. This sample was taken from a study of cytomegalovirus exposure and HLA in healthy donors. The TCR originated in a man aged 40-55 years in good health and CMV-seronegative. The sample taken for sequencing was PBMCs. The chain uses TRBV30 and TRBJ2-7; D may be TRBD1 (5 bases). CDR3 sequence reads: CAWSPTQVTLYEQYF. The CDR3 DNA follows: TGTGCCTGGAGTCCAACACAGGTAACTCTCTACGAGCAGTACTTC.